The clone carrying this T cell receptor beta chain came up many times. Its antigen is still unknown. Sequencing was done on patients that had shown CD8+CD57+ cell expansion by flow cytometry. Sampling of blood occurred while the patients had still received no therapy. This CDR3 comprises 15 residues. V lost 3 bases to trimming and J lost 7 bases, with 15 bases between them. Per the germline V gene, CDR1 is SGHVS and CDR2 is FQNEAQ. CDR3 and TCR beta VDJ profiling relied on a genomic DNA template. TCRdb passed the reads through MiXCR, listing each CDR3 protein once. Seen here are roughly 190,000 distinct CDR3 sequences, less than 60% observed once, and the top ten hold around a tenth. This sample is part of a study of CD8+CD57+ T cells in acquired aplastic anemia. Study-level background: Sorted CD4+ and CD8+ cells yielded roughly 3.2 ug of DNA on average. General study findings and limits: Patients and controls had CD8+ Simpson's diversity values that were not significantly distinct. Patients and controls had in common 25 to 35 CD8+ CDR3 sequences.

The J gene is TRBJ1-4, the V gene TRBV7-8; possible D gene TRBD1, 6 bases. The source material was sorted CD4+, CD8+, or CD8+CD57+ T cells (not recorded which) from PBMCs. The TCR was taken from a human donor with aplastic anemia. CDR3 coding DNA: TGTGCCAGCAGCTTCGGGGGGGCCACTTTTGAAAAACTGTTTTTT. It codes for CASSFGGATFEKLFF.